Listed below are T cell receptor beta chains from one sample, sequenced in a study of early T cells in non-severe SARS-CoV-2 infection. TCRdb re-called the 5' RACE reads through MiXCR, storing one row per CDR3 protein. Of approximately 100,000 distinct CDR3 sequences in the sample, 13% to 15% were seen once. Material: whole blood. These receptors came from an adult who was a healthcare worker with PCR-confirmed SARS-CoV-2 infection or an uninfected control (not recorded which). The conserved cysteine and the conserved F or W are not part of the CDR3 here. Fields, in order: clone size, V gene, J gene, CDR3 protein. Expanded clones get a size class; other rows say once, few or many, or leave the size out.

clone_size: few
v_call: TRBV28
j_call: TRBJ2-1
cdr3_aa: APPGGDNYNEQF

clone_size: few
v_call: TRBV5-6
j_call: TRBJ1-2
cdr3_aa: ASSFMTGQYYGYT

clone_size: few
v_call: TRBV10-3
j_call: TRBJ2-2
cdr3_aa: AIKNTGELF

clone_size: many
v_call: TRBV5-5
j_call: TRBJ2-1
cdr3_aa: ASSPRPGQSSYNEQF

clone_size: .
v_call: TRBV7-2
j_call: TRBJ2-3
cdr3_aa: ASSTPAADTQY

clone_size: few
v_call: TRBV5-1
j_call: TRBJ2-1
cdr3_aa: ASSSGRPSYNEQF

clone_size: few
v_call: TRBV28
j_call: TRBJ2-5
cdr3_aa: ASTMTRGGRETQY

clone_size: many
v_call: TRBV7-2
j_call: TRBJ1-2
cdr3_aa: ASSFTNRDLQVGYT

clone_size: .
v_call: TRBV4-1
j_call: TRBJ2-5
cdr3_aa: ASSQDGSGGRTQY

clone_size: many
v_call: TRBV9
j_call: TRBJ2-5
cdr3_aa: ASSDGGTYQETQY

clone_size: .
v_call: TRBV12-5
j_call: TRBJ2-1
cdr3_aa: ASGLRTGSSYNEQF

clone_size: few
v_call: TRBV25-1
j_call: TRBJ1-6
cdr3_aa: ASTAFGSNSPLH

clone_size: few
v_call: TRBV14
j_call: TRBJ2-6
cdr3_aa: ASSQASEATGANVLT

clone_size: .
v_call: TRBV7-8
j_call: TRBJ2-2
cdr3_aa: ASKVSGTGELF

clone_size: .
v_call: TRBV28
j_call: TRBJ2-7
cdr3_aa: ASSLRGAPREQY

clone_size: few
v_call: TRBV6-1
j_call: TRBJ1-1
cdr3_aa: ASTAGGFGNTEAF

clone_size: .
v_call: TRBV7-2
j_call: TRBJ1-5
cdr3_aa: ASSDRAQINQPQH

clone_size: .
v_call: TRBV9
j_call: TRBJ1-2
cdr3_aa: ASNKGLANYGYT

clone_size: many
v_call: TRBV28
j_call: TRBJ1-1
cdr3_aa: ASSSGTGWGMNTEAF

clone_size: .
v_call: TRBV25-1
j_call: TRBJ2-7
cdr3_aa: ASNLRLLALYEQY

clone_size: few
v_call: TRBV29-1
j_call: TRBJ2-3
cdr3_aa: SGDRGTSTDTQY

clone_size: few
v_call: TRBV5-1
j_call: TRBJ2-3
cdr3_aa: ASSLAEGVNTQY

clone_size: .
v_call: TRBV11-2
j_call: TRBJ2-1
cdr3_aa: ASSLRGLAQF

clone_size: few
v_call: TRBV19
j_call: TRBJ1-1
cdr3_aa: ASSRAGGTEAF

clone_size: .
v_call: TRBV7-6
j_call: TRBJ1-6
cdr3_aa: ASSLGGTGAPLH

clone_size: .
v_call: TRBV7-2
j_call: TRBJ2-2
cdr3_aa: ASSWGGQVNTGELF

clone_size: few
v_call: TRBV28
j_call: TRBJ1-1
cdr3_aa: ASSLRARRTEAF

clone_size: few
v_call: TRBV3-1
j_call: TRBJ2-4
cdr3_aa: ASTQRGGDIQY

clone_size: few
v_call: TRBV10-3
j_call: TRBJ2-3
cdr3_aa: AISDSWGGGTDTQY

clone_size: few
v_call: TRBV28
j_call: TRBJ2-4
cdr3_aa: ASSHQGAKNIQY

clone_size: .
v_call: TRBV7-2
j_call: TRBJ2-3
cdr3_aa: ASSSGLAGTQY

clone_size: few
v_call: TRBV7-9
j_call: TRBJ2-7
cdr3_aa: ASSLAGTGAYEQY

clone_size: many
v_call: TRBV24-1
j_call: TRBJ2-6
cdr3_aa: ATSDVGYGANVLT

clone_size: .
v_call: TRBV30
j_call: TRBJ2-2
cdr3_aa: AWSPASGFLGGELF

clone_size: .
v_call: TRBV6-1
j_call: TRBJ2-1
cdr3_aa: ASSLRGPLYNEQF

clone_size: few
v_call: TRBV4-1
j_call: TRBJ2-1
cdr3_aa: ASSQDQGYNEQF

clone_size: .
v_call: TRBV6-6
j_call: TRBJ1-2
cdr3_aa: ASSTDRGGYGYT

clone_size: few
v_call: TRBV6-5
j_call: TRBJ1-1
cdr3_aa: ASSYTTGLNTEAF

clone_size: few
v_call: TRBV7-8
j_call: TRBJ2-6
cdr3_aa: ASSLLGESTGANVLT

clone_size: .
v_call: TRBV20-1
j_call: TRBJ1-3
cdr3_aa: SASLSRSSENTIY

clone_size: many
v_call: TRBV11-2
j_call: TRBJ2-7
cdr3_aa: ASSLMAGATSSYEQY

clone_size: .
v_call: TRBV3-1
j_call: TRBJ2-7
cdr3_aa: ASSQKGLATYEQY

clone_size: few
v_call: TRBV11-2
j_call: TRBJ2-1
cdr3_aa: ASSLGHAGNFEQF

clone_size: many
v_call: TRBV15
j_call: TRBJ1-2
cdr3_aa: ATSRDFTDGGYT

clone_size: .
v_call: TRBV28
j_call: TRBJ2-2
cdr3_aa: ASRTHVNTGELF

clone_size: .
v_call: TRBV2
j_call: TRBJ1-2
cdr3_aa: ANPTGDGYT

clone_size: few
v_call: TRBV6-2/TRBV6-3
j_call: TRBJ2-1
cdr3_aa: ASSSAGTGNGEQF

clone_size: .
v_call: TRBV29-1
j_call: TRBJ2-2
cdr3_aa: SGTGQGNTGELF

clone_size: .
v_call: TRBV15
j_call: TRBJ2-5
cdr3_aa: ATSRKSYETQY

clone_size: many
v_call: TRBV24-1
j_call: TRBJ2-1
cdr3_aa: ATNREGAGDNEQF

clone_size: few
v_call: TRBV6-6
j_call: TRBJ2-3
cdr3_aa: ASSYSGEEGQY

clone_size: few
v_call: TRBV14
j_call: TRBJ2-2
cdr3_aa: ASSQEGPRRTNTGELF

clone_size: many
v_call: TRBV6-5
j_call: TRBJ2-1
cdr3_aa: ASRDSSYNEQF

clone_size: many
v_call: TRBV11-2
j_call: TRBJ1-2
cdr3_aa: ASSLTQTLYGYT

clone_size: many
v_call: TRBV7-2
j_call: TRBJ2-2
cdr3_aa: ASSHGQPTGELF

clone_size: few
v_call: TRBV7-2
j_call: TRBJ2-3
cdr3_aa: ASSHPYTDTQY

clone_size: .
v_call: TRBV6-1
j_call: TRBJ1-5
cdr3_aa: ASSEGSPQPQH

clone_size: many
v_call: TRBV28
j_call: TRBJ2-3
cdr3_aa: ASSFGDRGSNTQY

clone_size: .
v_call: TRBV12-3/TRBV12-4
j_call: TRBJ1-2
cdr3_aa: ACSSGQGYWGYT